One and the same sample provided the 32 T cell receptor beta chains below, sequenced in a study of T-cell reconstitution after alpha-beta-depleted transplantation in children. Library preparation (for TCRbeta) was performed with unique molecular identifiers. MiXCR was run by TCRdb on the PCR reads, yielding one entry per CDR3 protein. The sample has hundreds of thousands of distinct CDR3 sequences, approximately 13% seen once; the top ten hold around 2.2%. The source material was PBMCs, mostly from graft donor cells, sampled 360 days after TCRalphabeta/CD19-depleted stem cell transplant. Every receptor here comes from a male patient younger than 18 who had a stem cell transplant for acute myeloid leukemia, so the T cells may come from the graft donor.

Ten or more counts support this clonotype. V gene TRBV29-1 combines with J gene TRBJ2-1; 11 bases align to TRBD2. V gave up 6 bases and J gave up 1 base; unmatched junction bases: 5. Germline CDR1 is SQVTM and CDR2 is ANQGSEA. This CDR3 has 15 amino acids. CDR3 sequence (DNA): TGCAGCGTCTTAGCGGGAGGGTTTTCCTACAATGAGCAGTTCTTC. This codes for CSVLAGGFSYNEQFF.

The chain uses TRBV27 and TRBJ2-7; the D gene is possibly TRBD1 (5 bases). CDR3 length: 13 residues. V was pared by 3 bases and J by 5 bases, with 11 bases between. Germline-derived CDR1 and CDR2 are MNHEY and SMNVEV (reference sequence). The CDR3 sequence is CASSFYPGNEQYF. CDR3 nucleotides: TGTGCCAGCAGTTTTTACCCAGGGAACGAGCAGTACTTC.

This clonotype was picked up a small number of times. This chain connects TRBV11-2 to TRBJ1-2; 7 nucleotides line up with TRBD1. The CDR3 sequence is 13 residues long. Per the germline V gene, CDR1 is SGHAT and CDR2 is FQNNGV. The trim removed 4 bases at V and 5 bases at J, leaving 4 bases unmatched. The CDR3 DNA follows: TGTGCCAGCAGCTCTGGACAGGCGTATGGCTACACCTTC. Amino acid sequence: CASSSGQAYGYTF.

On this clonotype itself: At one end, the junction sequence differs from germline, possibly due to a read error. V gene TRBV7-7 combines with J gene TRBJ2-2; TRBD2 matches at 7 bases. CDR1 is SSHAT and CDR2 is FNYEAQ in the germline V gene (reference sequence). This CDR3 spans 17 amino acids. CDR3 loop: CASSLLSQRGNTGELFF. The DNA for the CDR3 is TGTGCTAGCAGCTTACTGTCTCAGCGGGGGAACACCGGGGAGCTGTTTTTT. Full variable domain (outside the CDR3, taken from reference TRBV7-7 and TRBJ2-2): GAGVSQSPRYKVTKRGQDVTLRCDPISSHATLYWYQQALGQGPEFLTYFNYEAQPDKSGLPSDRFSAERPEGSISTLTIQRTEQRDSAMYRCASSLLSQRGNTGELFFGEGSRLTVL.

The chain employs TRBV27 and TRBJ2-3; 7 bases agree with TRBD2. The CDR3 has 16 residues. Germline loops: CDR1 MNHEY, CDR2 SMNVEV (reference sequence). With 4 bases clipped from V and 5 bases from J, the junction kept 12 bases outside the gene matches. The CDR3 loop is CASSWRREIGGDTQYF. The CDR3 region has the DNA TGTGCCAGCAGTTGGCGGCGGGAGATTGGAGGAGATACGCAGTATTTT.

Ten or more counts support this clonotype. V is TRBV7-2 and J is TRBJ2-4; the match to TRBD1 covers 8 bases. Trimming cost V 6 bases and J 8 bases; bases outside gene matches: 3. This CDR3 spans 12 amino acids. The germline V gene encodes CDR1 SGHTA and CDR2 FQGNSA. The CDR3 DNA follows: TGTGCCAGCAGTACAGGGGGATACATTCAGTACTTC. Translation: CASSTGGYIQYF. Full variable domain (missing parts from reference TRBV7-2 and TRBJ2-4): GAGVSQSPSNKVTEKGKDVELRCDPISGHTALYWYRQSLGQGLEFLIYFQGNSAPDKSGLPSDRFSAERTGGSVSTLTIQRTQQEDSAVYLCASSTGGYIQYFGAGTRLSVL.

V gene TRBV24-1 combines with J gene TRBJ2-5; D ambiguous. Germline assignment: CDR1 KGHDR and CDR2 SFDVKD. The V end lost 2 bases, the J end lost 5 bases, and 11 bases lay between the germline ends. The CDR3 consists of 14 residues. CDR3 amino acids: CATSDSPVGETQYF. The CDR3 DNA reads TGTGCCACCAGTGATTCCCCCGTTGGTGAGACCCAGTACTTC.

This chain links TRBV7-6 with TRBJ2-2; D may be TRBD1 or TRBD2 (6 bases each). V dropped 0 bases and J dropped 7 bases, with 15 bases sitting between them. The CDR3 length is 16 residues. The germline V gene has CDR1 SGHVS and CDR2 FNYEAQ. CDR3: CASSLAQWGANGELFF. The DNA for the CDR3 is TGTGCCAGCAGCTTAGCGCAGTGGGGGGCGAACGGGGAGCTGTTTTTT.

The CDR3 loop reads CASSLRGGFTGELFF. CDR3 DNA: TGCGCCAGCAGCCTCAGGGGGGGATTCACCGGGGAGCTGTTTTTT. V is TRBV4-3 and J is TRBJ2-2; D could derive from TRBD1 or TRBD2 (7 bases each). This CDR3 contains 15 residues. V was pared by 4 bases and J by 4 bases, with 13 bases between. Germline CDR1 LGHNA, CDR2 YSLEER.

This clonotype was counted a few times. The chain carries TRBV20-1 and TRBJ2-5, with D maybe TRBD1 (5 bases). This CDR3 is built from 16 residues. Trimming stripped 0 bases from V and 3 bases from J, with 17 bases between. Germline loops: CDR1 DFQATT, CDR2 SNEGSKA (reference sequence). The DNA for the CDR3 is TGCAGTGCTAGAGATCCCCAGACAGTGGGAAAAGAGACCCAGTACTTC. Translated, it gives CSARDPQTVGKETQYF.

This clonotype was observed at least ten times. The chain employs TRBV13 and TRBJ2-3, with 10 bases identical to TRBD2. Germline V gene data show CDR1 as PRHDT and CDR2 as FYEKMQ (reference sequence). V dropped 3 bases and J dropped 2; count of bases not matched to a gene: 5. The CDR3 extends over 16 amino acids. CDR3 bases: TGTGCCAGCAGCTTCCCAAGCGGGAGGGACACAGATACGCAGTATTTT. This gives the protein CASSFPSGRDTDTQYF.

The table lists this clonotype with many counts. The gene calls are TRBV20-1 and TRBJ2-7; TRBD2 is a possible D gene (6 bases). Germline V CDR1 and CDR2: DFQATT, SNEGSKA (reference sequence). This CDR3 has 13 residues. The V and J ends lost 6 bases and 2 bases respectively, with 14 bases between them. CDR3 in DNA: TGCAGTGCCTTGGACTACCTGGCCTACGAGCAGTACTTC. Encoded protein: CSALDYLAYEQYF.

This clonotype showed up just a few times. The chain uses TRBV10-3 and TRBJ2-7; 8 nucleotides line up with TRBD2. CDR3 size: 14 residues. With V trimmed by 3 bases and J by 0 bases, 1 base remained unmatched. Germline V gene sequence: CDR1 ENHRY, CDR2 SYGVKD. The CDR3, as DNA: TGTGCCATCAGTGATACTAGCGGCTCCTACGAGCAGTACTTC. Translated: CAISDTSGSYEQYF.

This clonotype was detected many times. J is TRBJ1-1 and V is TRBV5-1; 8 bases agree with TRBD1. Germline lookup yields CDR1 SGHRS and CDR2 YFSETQ. The CDR3 extends over 15 amino acids. After removal of 1 base from V and 0 bases from J, the junction contained 2 bases not matched to a gene. The CDR3 protein is CASSLRQGLNTEAFF. DNA for the CDR3: TGCGCCAGCAGCTTGCGACAGGGGCTGAACACTGAAGCTTTCTTT.

The V and J genes are TRBV12-2 and TRBJ2-5; the D call TRBD2 from the table was never checked on the DNA. TRBV12-2 is a known pseudogene. The CDR3 is 19 amino acids. CDR3 in DNA: TGTGCAGGCGGGGGGTCGTGCGAGGCTAGCGCATCTTCACAAGAGACCCAGTACTTC. This sequence encodes CAGGGSCEASASSQETQYF.

The chain carries TRBV30 and TRBJ1-4; 8 bases line up with TRBD1. Looked up from germline, CDR1 is GTSNPN and CDR2 is SVGIG (reference sequence). V dropped 0 bases and J dropped 8; count of bases not matched to a gene: 8. CDR3 length: 15 residues. The CDR3 DNA follows: TGTGCCTGGAGTGTCGCTCAGGGGGCTGGAGAAAAACTGTTTTTT. Encoded protein: CAWSVAQGAGEKLFF.

The V call is TRBV20-1, the J call TRBJ2-1; D is unresolved. CDR3 length equals 12 residues. Germline-derived CDR1 and CDR2 are DFQATT and SNEGSKA (reference sequence). With 1 base removed from V and 9 bases from J, the gap between germline ends came to 10 bases. DNA of the CDR3: TGCAGTGCTAGAGGTGGGCCGAGTGAGCAGTTCTTC. Its translation: CSARGGPSEQFF.

This clonotype was detected a few times. V is TRBV5-1 and J is TRBJ1-6, with D unresolved. The CDR3 length is 15 residues. V shed 3 bases and J shed 7 bases, with 14 bases lying between them. Germline loops: CDR1 SGHRS, CDR2 YFSETQ. CDR3 sequence reads: CASSYGSLSNSPLHF. CDR3 nucleotide sequence: TGCGCCAGCAGCTATGGCAGCCTCTCAAATTCACCCCTCCACTTT. The full variable domain, with the rest looked up from reference TRBV5-1 and TRBJ1-6, is KAGVTQTPRYLIKTRGQQVTLSCSPISGHRSVSWYQQTPGQGLQFLFEYFSETQRNKGNFPGRFSGRQFSNSRSEMNVSTLELGDSALYLCASSYGSLSNSPLHFGNGTRLTVT.

This clonotype was seen ten or more times. This chain joins TRBV5-1 and TRBJ2-1, with 7 nucleotides matching TRBD2. The CDR3 length is 17 residues. Germline CDR1 is SGHRS and CDR2 is YFSETQ. V was pared by 4 bases and J by 4 bases, with 14 bases of the junction left unmatched. The CDR3: CASSGLGGGSRYNEQFF. The CDR3 DNA reads as TGCGCCAGCAGCGGCCTGGGTGGCGGGAGTAGGTACAATGAGCAGTTCTTC.

The rearrangement joins TRBV7-3 to TRBJ1-1; unclear D gene. Germline CDR1 reads SGHTA; CDR2 reads FQGTGA. The CDR3 is 13 amino acids. The V end lost 1 base, the J end lost 0 bases, and 3 bases lay between the germline ends. CDR3 region: CASSLNVNTEAFF. The CDR3 DNA reads as TGTGCCAGCAGCTTAAATGTGAACACTGAAGCTTTCTTT.

This clonotype was seen a handful of times. The genes are TRBV7-2 and TRBJ2-1; either TRBD1 or TRBD2 may supply D (7 bases each). CDR1 and CDR2 (germline): SGHTA, FQGNSA. The CDR3 consists of 13 residues. V was pared by 11 bases and J by 4 bases, with 15 bases between. The CDR3 sequence is CADAGGGYNEQFF. The CDR3 coding sequence is TGTGCCGACGCAGGGGGGGGATACAATGAGCAGTTCTTC.

A few counts support this clonotype. The gene calls are TRBV12-3 or TRBV12-4 and TRBJ1-1, with 10 bases that match TRBD1. With 3 bases clipped from V and 5 bases from J, the junction kept 6 bases outside the gene matches. CDR3 length equals 15 residues. CDR3 nucleotides: TGTGCCAGCAGTTTCACGGGACAGGGGAGGACTGAAGCTTTCTTT. Translating gives CASSFTGQGRTEAFF.

This clonotype has a handful of counts. J is TRBJ1-1 and V is TRBV29-1; 7 positions agree with TRBD1. The CDR3 length is 13 residues. Trimming cost V 6 bases and J 5 bases; bases outside gene matches: 9. Germline loops: CDR1 SQVTM, CDR2 ANQGSEA. The CDR3 coding sequence is TGCAGCGTCGCAAGAGGGGGCCGTACTGAAGCTTTCTTT. This sequence encodes CSVARGGRTEAFF.

About this clonotype itself: A much larger clone lies a single base off, so this may be a read error. The rearrangement uses TRBV28 and TRBJ2-5; D is uncertain. The V and J ends lost 2 bases and 3 bases respectively, with 4 bases between them. The CDR3 is 12 residues long. Germline lookup yields CDR1 MDHEN and CDR2 SYDVKM. The CDR3 region is CASSLQEETQYF. Here the CDR3 DNA reads TGTGCCAGCAGTTTACAGGAAGAGACCCAGTACTTC.

In this sample, this clonotype turned up a few times. The chain uses TRBV11-2 and TRBJ2-1; D unresolved. V lost 1 base, J lost 0 bases, and 16 bases lay in between. CDR1 and CDR2 from the germline V gene are SGHAT and FQNNGV. The CDR3 has 18 residues. The CDR3 DNA reads TGTGCCAGCAGCTTAGTACGCGCGGCACTTAACTCCTACAATGAGCAGTTCTTC. This codes for CASSLVRAALNSYNEQFF.

This sequence joins TRBV6-2 or TRBV6-3 and TRBJ1-4; D unclear. Germline V gene lookup returns CDR1 MNHEY and CDR2 SVGEGT. The length of the CDR3 is 13 residues. The ends were cut back, 2 bases at V and 8 bases at J, with 9 bases in the middle. The CDR3 here is CASSYAQIEKLFF. In DNA, the CDR3 is TGTGCCAGCAGTTACGCCCAGATCGAAAAACTGTTTTTT.

This clonotype was picked up many times. The chain links TRBV20-1 to TRBJ2-7; the D call may be TRBD1 or TRBD2 (8 bases each). V was pared by 0 bases and J by 3 bases, with 27 bases between. Germline V gene data show CDR1 as DFQATT and CDR2 as SNEGSKA (reference sequence). The CDR3 totals 19 residues. The CDR3 region is CSARDPDRGVSLADYEQYF. CDR3 DNA: TGCAGTGCTAGAGATCCAGACAGGGGTGTGTCACTAGCGGACTACGAGCAGTACTTC.

This clonotype showed up many times. In nucleotides, the CDR3 is TGTGCCAGCAGCCAACTGACGGACAGAGGCTCCTACGAGCAGTACTTC. Residues: CASSQLTDRGSYEQYF. The chain combines TRBV4-2 with TRBJ2-7; tentatively, D is TRBD1 (6 bases). Germline CDR1 reads LGHNA; CDR2 reads YNFKEQ. V was trimmed by 2 bases and J by 0 bases, leaving 14 bases between them. The CDR3 extends over 16 amino acids.

This clonotype was picked up a small number of times. DNA of the CDR3: TGCAGTGCGGCCCCTTGGCATGAGCAGTTCTTC. Amino acids: CSAAPWHEQFF. J is TRBJ2-1 and V is TRBV20-1; D is ambiguous. V was trimmed by 6 bases and J by 8 bases, leaving 11 bases between them. The CDR3 runs 11 residues. Germline V gene data show CDR1 as DFQATT and CDR2 as SNEGSKA (reference sequence).

There are many counts of this clonotype. As DNA, the CDR3 is TGTGCCAGCAGCGTAGACCCAACAGGACTAGCCGGTTCCTATACGCAGTATTTT. Its protein product is CASSVDPTGLAGSYTQYF. The chain recombines TRBV9 with TRBJ2-3, with 8 bases matching TRBD2. In germline, CDR1 is SGDLS, CDR2 YYNGEE. V shed 0 bases, J shed 7 bases, and the junction held 16 bases outside the gene matches. The CDR3 totals 18 residues.

This clonotype was detected only a few times. The chain uses TRBV7-2 and TRBJ2-7; D unresolved. CDR3 size: 15 residues. Germline CDR1 and CDR2: SGHTA and FQGNSA. V dropped 0 bases and J dropped 9 bases, with 18 bases sitting between them. The CDR3 reads CASSLAVWREWPQYF. As DNA, the CDR3 is TGTGCCAGCAGCTTAGCGGTTTGGAGAGAGTGGCCGCAGTACTTC.

This clonotype was seen a handful of times. The V call is TRBV10-3, the J call TRBJ2-1, with 10 bases that match TRBD2. Germline V CDR1 and CDR2: ENHRY, SYGVKD. The CDR3 covers 14 residues. V lost 10 bases and J lost 9; bases outside the gene matches: 12. CDR3 protein: CATMVGAGGGEQFF. As DNA, the CDR3 is TGTGCCACGATGGTGGGAGCGGGAGGGGGTGAGCAGTTCTTC.